This is a list of T cell receptor beta chains from one sample in a study of early T cells in non-severe SARS-CoV-2 infection. TCRdb itself ran the 5' RACE reads through MiXCR, one entry per CDR3 protein. The sample has approximately 98,000 distinct CDR3 sequences, 9.5% to 13% seen once; the top ten hold 3% to 3.5%. The specimen sequenced was whole blood. All receptors come from an adult who was a healthcare worker with PCR-confirmed SARS-CoV-2 infection or an uninfected control (not recorded which). The CDR3 runs from the conserved cysteine through the conserved F or W. A D gene is named only where the DNA matches it firmly. Expanded clones are given a class, and other clones once, few, many or no size at all.

v_call	d_call	clone_size	j_call	cdr3_aa	cdr3_nt
TRBV12-5	TRBD2	few	TRBJ2-1	CASGWTGLAGGSYNEQFF	TGTGCTAGTGGTTGGACAGGACTAGCGGGAGGGTCCTACAATGAGCAGTTCTTC
TRBV20-1	TRBD1	few	TRBJ1-1	CSARSGGQGFTEAFF	TGCAGTGCTCGATCAGGTGGACAGGGGTTTACTGAAGCTTTCTTT
TRBV7-3	TRBD2	.	TRBJ2-7	CASSLRLAGGNEQYF	TGTGCCAGCAGCTTAAGACTAGCGGGGGGCAACGAGCAGTACTTC
TRBV28	.	few	TRBJ2-6	CASRAGGEGANVLTF	TGTGCCAGCAGGGCCGGAGGGGAAGGGGCCAACGTCCTGACTTTC
TRBV30	.	many	TRBJ1-6	CAWSIPVSYNSPLHF	TGTGCCTGGAGTATCCCTGTGTCGTACAATTCACCCCTCCACTTT
TRBV19	.	few	TRBJ2-7	CASSMGVPYEQYF	TGTGCCAGTAGTATGGGTGTTCCCTACGAGCAGTACTTC
TRBV7-3	TRBD1	.	TRBJ1-3	CASSWDRGNTIYF	TGTGCCAGCAGCTGGGACAGAGGAAACACCATATATTTT
TRBV29-1	.	.	TRBJ1-6	CSVGTNLNSPLHF	TGCAGCGTCGGGACGAACTTGAATTCACCCCTCCACTTT
TRBV11-2	.	.	TRBJ2-3	CASSQILRQDTQYF	TGTGCCAGCAGCCAAATCCTGAGGCAAGATACGCAGTATTTT
TRBV21-1	.	.	TRBJ2-5	CASSGRLAARRGETQYF	TGTGCCAGCTCGGGGAGGCTAGCGGCCCGGAGGGGAGAGACCCAGTACTTC
TRBV5-4	TRBD1	.	TRBJ2-1	CASSLAGGHYNEQFF	TGTGCCAGCAGCTTGGCAGGGGGCCATTACAATGAGCAGTTCTTC
TRBV7-2	.	.	TRBJ1-5	CASSLQVLPQHF	TGTGCCAGCAGCTTACAAGTTCTGCCCCAGCATTTT
TRBV5-4	.	few	TRBJ2-3	CASSSLGAVYSTDTQYF	TGTGCCAGCAGCTCCCTGGGGGCAGTTTATAGCACAGATACGCAGTATTTT
TRBV12-3/TRBV12-4	.	many	TRBJ2-1	CASTLPLNNEQFF	TGTGCCAGCACCCTCCCCCTCAACAATGAGCAGTTCTTC
TRBV29-1	TRBD1	few	TRBJ1-1	CSVEGGTGAGAFF	TGCAGCGTTGAAGGTGGGACAGGGGCAGGAGCTTTCTTT
TRBV27	.	few	TRBJ1-1	CASSLGGTTEAFF	TGTGCCAGCAGTTTAGGGGGGACCACTGAAGCTTTCTTT
TRBV30	TRBD1	many	TRBJ2-1	CAWTGTGGNEQFF	TGTGCCTGGACCGGGACAGGGGGCAATGAGCAGTTCTTC
TRBV14	.	.	TRBJ1-1	CASGRYPNTEAFF	TGTGCCAGCGGGCGGTATCCGAACACTGAAGCTTTCTTT
TRBV29-1	TRBD1	.	TRBJ2-1	CSGDGQGASYNEQFF	TGCAGCGGCGACGGACAGGGGGCTTCCTACAATGAGCAGTTCTTC
TRBV29-1	.	few	TRBJ2-7	CSVGGQGSYYEQYF	TGCAGCGTTGGCGGCCAGGGCAGCTACTACGAGCAGTACTTC
TRBV7-2	.	.	TRBJ2-1	CASSLGRPPSRNEQFF	TGTGCCAGCAGCCTGGGTAGACCCCCCTCGAGGAATGAGCAGTTCTTC
TRBV28	.	many	TRBJ2-2	CASSRVQFGELFF	TGTGCCAGCAGTCGTGTCCAATTCGGGGAGCTGTTTTTT
TRBV7-2	TRBD1	few	TRBJ1-6	CASSTTHRGRNNSPLHF	TGTGCCAGCAGCACCACTCACAGGGGACGGAATAATTCACCCCTCCACTTT
TRBV28	TRBD1	many	TRBJ1-4	CASSTGAGGEKLFF	TGTGCCAGCAGTACAGGGGCGGGTGGTGAAAAACTGTTTTTT
TRBV9	.	.	TRBJ2-4	CASSVDPGWGPKNIQYF	TGTGCCAGCAGCGTAGATCCGGGCTGGGGACCCAAAAACATTCAGTACTTC
TRBV19	.	few	TRBJ2-2	CASNWDHLGGDTGELFF	TGTGCCAGTAATTGGGACCATCTGGGGGGCGACACCGGGGAGCTGTTTTTT
TRBV20-1	.	few	TRBJ2-7	CSVEEEGSYEQYF	TGCAGTGTAGAGGAAGAGGGCTCCTACGAGCAGTACTTC
TRBV7-7	.	few	TRBJ1-3	CASSQDSSGNTIYF	TGTGCTAGCAGTCAGGACAGCTCTGGAAACACCATATATTTT
TRBV19	TRBD2	few	TRBJ2-2	CASTIGRAGGTTGELFF	TGTGCCAGTACCATCGGGCGAGCGGGGGGAACCACCGGGGAGCTGTTTTTT
TRBV20-1	TRBD1	many	TRBJ2-1	CSASLDRRSYNEQFF	TGCAGTGCTAGCCTGGACAGGAGGTCCTACAATGAGCAGTTCTTC
TRBV2	.	many	TRBJ2-7	CASRDTGTVYEQYF	TGTGCCAGCAGAGACACAGGGACCGTCTACGAGCAGTACTTC
TRBV7-2	.	few	TRBJ1-5	CASSLGQAISNQPQHF	TGTGCCAGCAGCTTAGGACAGGCGATTAGCAATCAGCCCCAGCATTTT
TRBV6-2/TRBV6-3	TRBD2	few	TRBJ2-1	CASSSKRGGPYNEQFF	TGTGCCAGCAGCTCCAAGCGGGGGGGCCCCTACAATGAGCAGTTCTTC
TRBV7-9	.	.	TRBJ2-3	CASSSWQPDTQYF	TGTGCCAGCAGCTCTTGGCAGCCAGATACGCAGTATTTT
TRBV6-5	.	many	TRBJ1-3	CASSYSGSGNTIYF	TGTGCCAGCAGTTACTCCGGGTCTGGAAACACCATATATTTT
TRBV27	.	many	TRBJ2-1	CASSLLREFSFGEQFF	TGTGCCAGCTCCCTTCTACGGGAGTTTAGTTTTGGTGAGCAGTTCTTC
TRBV14	.	few	TRBJ2-2	CASSQLSRDGELFF	TGTGCCAGCAGCCAATTATCGCGGGACGGGGAGCTGTTTTTT
TRBV18	.	few	TRBJ2-3	CASSPLGTADTQYF	TGTGCCAGCTCACCGCTGGGGACTGCGGATACGCAGTATTTT
TRBV29-1	.	.	TRBJ1-2	CRGSFNYGYTF	TGCAGAGGCAGTTTTAACTATGGCTACACCTTC
TRBV5-1	TRBD2	few	TRBJ2-2	CVSSPGLAGGPGELFF	TGCGTCAGCAGCCCGGGACTAGCGGGGGGGCCCGGGGAGCTGTTTTTT
TRBV11-2	TRBD2	many	TRBJ2-1	CASSSTGTSGRGSNEQFF	TGTGCCAGCAGCTCCACTGGGACTAGCGGGAGAGGGTCCAATGAGCAGTTCTTC
TRBV11-2	.	few	TRBJ2-6	CASSRLSGANVLTF	TGTGCCAGCAGCCGCCTTTCCGGGGCCAACGTCCTGACTTTC
TRBV18	.	.	TRBJ2-7	CASSRVETYEQYF	TGTGCCAGCTCACGGGTGGAAACCTACGAGCAGTACTTC
TRBV27	TRBD1	.	TRBJ1-2	CASSTDRVYGYTF	TGTGCCAGCAGTACCGACAGGGTCTATGGCTACACCTTC
TRBV3-1	.	few	TRBJ2-2	CASSQYSTGELFF	TGTGCCAGCAGCCAGTACAGCACCGGGGAGCTGTTTTTT
TRBV27	.	few	TRBJ2-7	CASSLSGTYVDEQYF	TGTGCCAGCAGTTTATCGGGGACCTACGTAGACGAGCAGTACTTC
TRBV27	.	few	TRBJ2-7	CASSLSSAPYEQYF	TGTGCCAGCAGTTTATCGTCGGCCCCCTACGAGCAGTACTTC
TRBV11-2	.	few	TRBJ2-1	CASRRRGDEQFF	TGTGCCAGCAGAAGAAGGGGGGATGAGCAGTTCTTC
TRBV7-9	.	many	TRBJ2-7	CASSLQGRQYF	TGTGCCAGCAGCCTCCAGGGAAGGCAGTACTTC
TRBV12-3/TRBV12-4	.	.	TRBJ2-7	CASSRGTPYEQYF	TGTGCCAGCAGCCGAGGGACTCCCTACGAGCAGTACTTC
TRBV29-1	.	many	TRBJ1-1	CSAMKGLEAFF	TGCAGCGCTATGAAAGGGCTTGAAGCTTTCTTT
TRBV20-1	TRBD1	few	TRBJ2-5	CSARDKDRKLAWEETQYF	TGCAGTGCTAGAGATAAGGACAGGAAACTCGCCTGGGAAGAGACCCAGTACTTC
TRBV5-4	.	.	TRBJ2-7	CASSLGGRANYEQYF	TGTGCCAGCAGCTTGGGGGGGCGGGCAAACTACGAGCAGTACTTC
TRBV5-1	.	.	TRBJ1-1	CASSPRDLNTEAFF	TGCGCCAGCAGCCCCCGGGACCTCAACACTGAAGCTTTCTTT
TRBV29-1	.	many	TRBJ1-2	CSVQLGQTYGYTF	TGCAGCGTGCAACTAGGACAGACCTATGGCTACACCTTC
TRBV11-2	.	.	TRBJ1-2	CASSLGWGSNGYTF	TGTGCCAGCAGCTTAGGATGGGGGAGCAATGGCTACACCTTC
TRBV7-7	TRBD1	many	TRBJ2-2	CASSSHRGDTGELFF	TGTGCTAGCAGCTCACACAGGGGCGACACCGGGGAGCTGTTTTTT